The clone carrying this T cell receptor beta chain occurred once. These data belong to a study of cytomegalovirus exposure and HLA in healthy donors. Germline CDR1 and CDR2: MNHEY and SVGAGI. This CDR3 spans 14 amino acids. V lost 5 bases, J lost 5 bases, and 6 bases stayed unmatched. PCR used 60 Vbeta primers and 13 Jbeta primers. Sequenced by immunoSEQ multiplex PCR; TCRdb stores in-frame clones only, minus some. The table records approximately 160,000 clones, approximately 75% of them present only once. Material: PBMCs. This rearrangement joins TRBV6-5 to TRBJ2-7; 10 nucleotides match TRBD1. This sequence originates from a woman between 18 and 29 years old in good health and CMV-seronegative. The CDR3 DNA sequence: TGTGCCAGCAGTCCCGGGACAGGGGCCCACGAGCAGTACTTC. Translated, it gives CASSPGTGAHEQYF.